What follows are 17 T cell receptor beta chains derived from one specimen sequenced in a study of Ad26.COV2.S vaccination and SARS-CoV-2 variants. Method: immunoSEQ multiplex PCR; TCRdb's copy keeps in-frame clones and lacks some. The sample records about 480,000 clones, around nine tenths being singletons. Described treatment: 15 to 20 received Ad26.COV2.S at low or high dose, single or two shots; 5 received placebo; per-sample allocation not given. Day 63 following the first vaccine or placebo injection was when the samples were taken. The sample in question was peripheral blood, obtained in a trial of Ad26.COV2.S vaccine versus placebo. These TCRs come from a person aged 18-60 years who received the Ad26.COV2.S COVID-19 vaccine or a placebo.

The chain's CDR3 is CASSTGYTDTQYF. The CDR3 DNA reads TGTGCCAGCAGTACCGGGTACACAGATACGCAGTATTTT. The V call is TRBV7-9, the J call TRBJ2-3; no definite D call. V was clipped by 6 bases and J by 2 bases, with 9 bases between them. CDR3 size: 13 residues. Germline CDR1 is SEHNR and CDR2 is FQNEAQ (reference sequence). Full variable domain (rest looked up from reference TRBV7-9 and TRBJ2-3): DTGVSQNPRHKITKRGQNVTFRCDPISEHNRLYWYRQTLGQGPEFLTYFQNEAQLEKSRLLSDRFSAERPKGSFSTLEIQRTEQGDSAMYLCASSTGYTDTQYFGPGTRLTVL.

The chain combines TRBV6-5 with TRBJ1-2, with D unresolved. This CDR3 has 13 amino acids. Trimming took off 2 bases at V and 2 bases at J, with 6 bases between the two ends. The germline gives CDR1 MNHEY, CDR2 SVGAGI. The CDR3 DNA sequence: TGTGCCAGCAGTTACGTCCGAAACTATGGCTACACCTTC. Protein product: CASSYVRNYGYTF.

The chain's CDR3 is CATGTPQDEQYF. CDR3 DNA sequence: TGTGCCACCGGGACCCCTCAGGACGAGCAGTACTTC. The chain couples TRBV19 to TRBJ2-7; perhaps D is TRBD1 or TRBD2 (5 bases each). The CDR3 sequence is 12 residues long. The germline V gene encodes CDR1 LNHDA and CDR2 SQIVND (reference sequence). Trimming left V 10 bases short and J 5 bases short, with 15 bases between.

CDR3 sequence: CAWRGQGGSEQFF. The CDR3 coding sequence is TGTGCCTGGAGAGGTCAGGGGGGTAGTGAGCAGTTCTTC. The chain joins TRBV30 to TRBJ2-1, with D possibly being TRBD1 (7 bases). Trimming stripped 3 bases from V and 9 bases from J, with 15 bases between. The CDR3 runs to 13 residues. Germline assignment: CDR1 GTSNPN and CDR2 SVGIG (reference sequence).

The chain recombines TRBV3-1 (or the pseudogene TRBV3-2) with TRBJ2-2, with a possible D match to TRBD2 (6 bases). This CDR3 spans 11 amino acids. CDR1 is LGHDT and CDR2 is YNNKEL in the germline V gene (reference sequence). Trimming shortened V by 4 bases and J by 12 bases, and 9 bases separated the two germline ends. CDR3 loop: CASSRLGQLFF. The CDR3 DNA reads TGTGCCAGCAGCCGACTAGGTCAGCTGTTTTTT.

The chain uses TRBV4-2 and TRBJ2-2, with D tentatively TRBD2 (6 bases). V lost 0 bases, J lost 1 base, and 12 bases lay in between. The V gene's germline CDR1 is LGHNA and CDR2 YNFKEQ. This CDR3 spans 17 amino acids. The CDR3 loop is CASSQEGTRVNTGELFF. The CDR3 bases are TGTGCCAGCAGCCAAGAAGGGACTCGGGTGAACACCGGGGAGCTGTTTTTT.

The chain joins TRBV19 to TRBJ2-7; 7 nucleotides agree with TRBD2. J gave up 6 bases and V 5 bases, and 7 bases lay outside the gene matches. Looked up from germline, CDR1 is LNHDA and CDR2 is SQIVND (reference sequence). CDR3 size: 13 residues. The CDR3 loop is CASSSAWGGEQYF. DNA of the CDR3: TGTGCCAGTAGTTCTGCGTGGGGGGGCGAGCAGTACTTC.

The V call is TRBV7-9, the J call TRBJ2-1; D is undetermined. Per germline, CDR1 SEHNR and CDR2 FQNEAQ (reference sequence). V was cut by 1 base and J by 8 bases, with 12 bases left in between. This CDR3 has 14 amino acids. The CDR3 DNA follows: TGTGCCAGCAGCTTAGACCCGGGTCACGATGAGCAGTTCTTC. This sequence encodes CASSLDPGHDEQFF.

In its sample, this clone was seen once. V is TRBV28 and J is TRBJ2-7, with unresolved D. Germline lookup yields CDR1 MDHEN and CDR2 SYDVKM. The CDR3 totals 12 residues. The V end lost 7 bases, the J end lost 3 bases, and 10 bases lay between the germline ends. This CDR3 reads CASTLTGYEQYF. DNA for the CDR3: TGTGCCAGCACATTGACGGGCTACGAGCAGTACTTC.

The chain is built from TRBV7-3 and TRBJ2-2, with TRBD2 matching 9 bases. V lost 1 base, J lost 7 bases, and 7 bases stayed unmatched. Germline CDR1 and CDR2: SGHTA and FQGTGA. CDR3 length: 16 amino acids. In DNA, the CDR3 is TGTGCCAGCAGCTTAATTGCGGGAGGGTACGGCGGGGAGCTGTTTTTT. Its translation is CASSLIAGGYGGELFF.

The chain has TRBV28 and TRBJ1-5; 10 bases align to TRBD1. The ends lost 5 bases at V and 4 bases at J; junction bases unmatched: 8. The length of the CDR3 is 16 residues. The germline gives CDR1 MDHEN, CDR2 SYDVKM. The CDR3 is CASSSHGGQGNQPQHF. CDR3 DNA sequence: TGTGCCAGCAGTAGCCATGGGGGACAGGGGAATCAGCCCCAGCATTTT.

This clone appeared a single time. V gene TRBV6-2 or TRBV6-3 combines with J gene TRBJ1-2, with D possibly being TRBD1 (6 bases). Trimming stripped 4 bases from V and 1 base from J, with 10 bases between. Germline CDR1 and CDR2: MNHEY and SVGEGT. The CDR3 is 14 residues long. Written as DNA, the CDR3 is TGTGCCAGCAGTTCGGGACATAATAACTATGGCTACACCTTC. Its translation is CASSSGHNNYGYTF.

This clone showed up just once. A much larger clonotype is one base distant, so this may be a read error. The chain has TRBV7-9 and TRBJ2-2; D not resolved. Trimming pared 5 bases from V and 1 base from J, leaving 2 bases between. Germline values: CDR1 SEHNR, CDR2 FQNEAQ (reference sequence). The CDR3 spans 12 residues. The CDR3 nucleotides read TGTGCCAGCAGCGTGAACACCGGGGAGCTGTTTTTT. This gives the protein CASSVNTGELFF.

A word on this clone: This specimen includes other DNA sequences encoding the same CDR3. The V call is TRBV7-9, the J call TRBJ1-2; unclear D gene. In germline, CDR1 is SEHNR, CDR2 FQNEAQ (reference sequence). This CDR3 has 13 residues. Trimming cost V 5 bases and J 2 bases, with 9 bases left between them. CDR3 bases: TGTGCCAGCAGCCCCGCCGCAAACTATGGCTACACCTTC. It is translated as CASSPAANYGYTF.

The V and J genes are TRBV28 and TRBJ2-7; TRBD1 matches 7 bases. CDR3 size: 16 residues. Germline V gives CDR1 MDHEN, CDR2 SYDVKM. V lost 5 bases, J lost 2 bases, and 12 bases stayed unmatched. The CDR3 region has the DNA TGTGCCAGCAGTCCAGGGGGACGTCCGGGCCCCTACGAGCAGTACTTC. This codes for CASSPGGRPGPYEQYF.

The chain is built from TRBV3-1 (or the pseudogene TRBV3-2) and TRBJ1-2; 10 bases fit TRBD1. Trimming cost V 3 bases and J 8 bases; bases outside gene matches: 6. The CDR3 sequence is 14 residues long. Germline loops: CDR1 LGHDT, CDR2 YNNKEL (reference sequence). In DNA form, the CDR3 reads TGTGCCAGCAGCCATCCGGGACAGGGGACCGGCTACACCTTC. Protein product: CASSHPGQGTGYTF.

A note on this clone: This specimen includes other DNA sequences encoding the same CDR3. The V call is TRBV4-3, the J call TRBJ1-2; D is unresolved. From germline, CDR1 is LGHNA and CDR2 YSLEER. This CDR3 contains 13 residues. The ends were cut back, 1 base at V and 2 bases at J, with 5 bases in the middle. CDR3 loop: CASSQALNYGYTF. The CDR3 region has the DNA TGCGCCAGCAGCCAAGCACTAAACTATGGCTACACCTTC.